The 22 T cell receptor beta chains reported below all come from one sample, sequenced in a study of identical twins. TCRdb used MiXCR to reprocess the 5' RACE reads, holding one entry per CDR3 protein. The table shows hundreds of thousands of distinct CDR3 sequences, with 15% to 20% occurring only once. The data also belong to a second study, concerning T cells expressing NK-cell markers.

The sample was PBMCs. All receptors come from a woman aged 18-29 years in good health.

CDR3 sequence reads: CASSLSLDIYEQYF. CDR3 DNA: TGTGCCAGCAGCTTGTCACTGGACATTTACGAGCAGTACTTC. The chain is built from TRBV5-5 and TRBJ2-7; TRBD1 might be the D (5 bases). Germline V gene lookup returns CDR1 SGHKS and CDR2 YYEKEE (reference sequence). The CDR3 is 14 amino acids. V was pared by 1 base and J by 4 bases, with 12 bases between.

Ten or more counts support this clonotype. This chain connects TRBV3-1 to TRBJ2-5; no clear D. CDR1 is LGHDT, CDR2 YNNKEL, per germline (reference sequence). Trimming removed 4 bases at V and 0 bases at J, with 15 bases between. This CDR3 spans 16 amino acids. In nucleotides, the CDR3 is TGTGCCAGCAGCCCTGCCCCTAGGATCAACCAAGAGACCCAGTACTTC. Encoded protein: CASSPAPRINQETQYF.

The chain joins TRBV20-1 to TRBJ1-2; D remains ambiguous. Germline CDR1 reads DFQATT; CDR2 reads SNEGSKA (reference sequence). V lost 6 bases and J 4 bases, leaving 9 bases between the germline ends. This CDR3 comprises 11 residues. CDR3 residues: CSATELYGYTF. As DNA, the CDR3 is TGCAGTGCCACGGAACTCTATGGCTACACCTTC.

The chain combines TRBV10-3 with TRBJ2-3, with 8 bases matching TRBD1. V was pared by 8 bases and J by 3 bases, with 7 bases of the junction left unmatched. The CDR3 length is 14 residues. CDR1 ENHRY and CDR2 SYGVKD come from the germline V gene. The CDR3 sequence: CAIGTGQGTDTQYF. As DNA, the CDR3 is TGTGCCATCGGTACTGGACAGGGAACAGATACGCAGTATTTT.

The V gene is TRBV5-1, the J gene TRBJ2-2; perhaps TRBD1 as D (5 bases). This CDR3 comprises 16 residues. V shed 4 bases and J shed 2 bases, with 15 bases lying between them. Per germline, CDR1 SGHRS and CDR2 YFSETQ. The CDR3 DNA sequence: TGCGCCAGCAGCCTACTTGACAGTTCAAACACCGGGGAGCTGTTTTTT. It encodes CASSLLDSSNTGELFF.

This clonotype was observed a few times. This rearrangement joins TRBV5-1 to TRBJ2-2; D is possibly TRBD2 (5 bases). The CDR3 loop spans 16 amino acids. Deletions cut 0 bases from V and 6 bases from J, with 15 bases between. Germline assignment: CDR1 SGHRS and CDR2 YFSETQ. The DNA for the CDR3 is TGCGCCAGCAGCTTGGCGAGCGGTCCCCGGGCCGGGGAGCTGTTTTTT. Translating it yields CASSLASGPRAGELFF.

This chain uses TRBV20-1 with TRBJ2-1; 8 bases agree with TRBD2. In germline, CDR1 is DFQATT, CDR2 SNEGSKA (reference sequence). V shed 2 bases, J shed 7 bases, and the junction held 4 bases outside the gene matches. This CDR3 region has 13 residues. The CDR3: CSARRGGGNEQFF. The CDR3 DNA is TGCAGTGCTAGACGGGGGGGCGGTAATGAGCAGTTCTTC.

The chain links TRBV24-1 to TRBJ2-1; 8 bases match TRBD2. This CDR3 spans 21 amino acids. V gave up 2 bases and J gave up 4 bases; unmatched junction bases: 21. CDR1 is KGHDR, CDR2 SFDVKD, per germline. For the CDR3, the DNA is TGTGCCACCAGTGATTCGCCCGGGAGCGGGAGAGGGTCAGGGCCTTACAATGAGCAGTTCTTC. Protein product: CATSDSPGSGRGSGPYNEQFF.

The V and J genes are TRBV9 and TRBJ2-1; 10 bases align to TRBD2. The CDR3 length is 16 residues. From germline, CDR1 is SGDLS and CDR2 YYNGEE. The J segment lost 4 bases and the V segment lost 3 bases, leaving 7 bases of the junction unmatched. The CDR3 DNA reads as TGTGCCAGCAGCGCTGGAACTAGCGGGGCATACAATGAGCAGTTCTTC. It translates to CASSAGTSGAYNEQFF.

The rearrangement links TRBV20-1 to TRBJ2-7; 9 bases line up with TRBD1. The J segment lost 6 bases and the V segment lost 3 bases, leaving 9 bases of the junction unmatched. There are 14 residues in the CDR3. The germline CDR1 and CDR2 sequences are DFQATT and SNEGSKA (reference sequence). CDR3 amino acids: CSARRRTGDGEQYF. CDR3 DNA: TGCAGTGCTAGGCGGCGGACAGGGGACGGCGAGCAGTACTTC.

The chain joins TRBV12-3 or TRBV12-4 to TRBJ1-5; unclear D gene. V lost 2 bases and J 0 bases, leaving 14 bases between the germline ends. This CDR3 has 17 residues. CDR3 nucleotides: TGTGCCAGCAGTTTATCAGCCCTATCAGATAGCAATCAGCCCCAGCATTTT. Protein product: CASSLSALSDSNQPQHF.

The table lists this clonotype with a few counts. V gene TRBV18 combines with J gene TRBJ2-5, with 7 bases lining up with TRBD2. Germline values: CDR1 KGHSH, CDR2 LQKENI. The CDR3 is 14 residues long. V lost 2 bases, J lost 4 bases, and 4 bases stayed unmatched. The CDR3 bases are TGTGCCAGCTCACCAGTCGAGCGGGGAGAGACCCAGTACTTC. This codes for CASSPVERGETQYF.

This clonotype was observed at least ten times. J is TRBJ2-3 and V is TRBV7-2; 14 positions match TRBD2. The CDR3 totals 17 residues. CDR1 is SGHTA and CDR2 is FQGNSA in the germline V gene. Trimming took 4 bases from V and 2 from J; bases not matched to a gene: 5. CDR3 coding DNA: TGTGCCAGCAGCTCGGGACTAGCGGGGGAAAACACAGATACGCAGTATTTT. Amino acids: CASSSGLAGENTDTQYF.

Ten or more counts support this clonotype. The genes are TRBV10-3 and TRBJ2-1, with D possibly matching TRBD2 (7 bases). This CDR3 contains 14 residues. Germline CDR1 ENHRY, CDR2 SYGVKD. The V gene lost 6 bases and the J gene lost 5 bases, with 14 bases spanning the gap. CDR3 nucleotide sequence: TGTGCCATCAGGAAGGGGGACTATAACAATGAGCAGTTCTTC. As protein: CAIRKGDYNNEQFF.

This clonotype was counted a few times. V is TRBV7-9 and J is TRBJ1-2, with TRBD1 as a possible D gene (5 bases). The CDR3 runs to 14 residues. The germline V gene encodes CDR1 SEHNR and CDR2 FQNEAQ (reference sequence). With 6 bases removed from V and 4 bases from J, the gap between germline ends came to 15 bases. The CDR3 sequence: CASSGPGPIYGYTF. The CDR3 DNA follows: TGTGCCAGCAGTGGCCCGGGACCTATCTATGGCTACACCTTC.

The chain combines TRBV9 with TRBJ1-3; 8 positions agree with TRBD1. CDR1 is SGDLS and CDR2 is YYNGEE in the germline V gene. The V segment lost 3 bases and the J segment 6 bases; nucleotides outside the gene matches: 5. CDR3 size: 14 residues. The CDR3 coding sequence is TGTGCCAGCAGCGCAGGACAGGGCCAAAACACCATATATTTT. It specifies CASSAGQGQNTIYF.

This clonotype showed up just a few times. This chain uses TRBV3-1 with TRBJ2-1, with TRBD2 identical over 10 bases. CDR1 and CDR2 (germline): LGHDT, YNNKEL (reference sequence). The J segment lost 3 bases and the V segment lost 3 bases, leaving 5 bases of the junction unmatched. CDR3 length equals 16 residues. The CDR3 loop reads CASSHRLAGYYNEQFF. The CDR3 nucleotides are TGTGCCAGCAGCCATAGACTAGCGGGCTACTACAATGAGCAGTTCTTC.

The chain links TRBV7-9 to TRBJ1-1, with 7 nucleotides matching TRBD1. Germline lookup yields CDR1 SEHNR and CDR2 FQNEAQ (reference sequence). The CDR3 covers 15 residues. After removal of 1 base from V and 3 bases from J, the junction contained 5 bases not matched to a gene. The CDR3 sequence: CASSLGGQPHTEAFF. The CDR3 region has the DNA TGTGCCAGCAGCTTAGGGGGACAGCCACACACTGAAGCTTTCTTT.

V is TRBV29-1 and J is TRBJ1-2, with unresolved D. The CDR3 totals 11 residues. Germline CDR1 and CDR2: SQVTM and ANQGSEA. V was cut by 4 bases and J by 4 bases, with 7 bases left in between. The CDR3 coding sequence is TGCAGCGTTGTTGATACCTATGGCTACACCTTC. Encoded protein: CSVVDTYGYTF.

The chain has TRBV20-1 and TRBJ1-3; possible D gene TRBD1, 6 bases. Germline V gives CDR1 DFQATT, CDR2 SNEGSKA (reference sequence). V lost 4 bases, J lost 4 bases, and 11 bases lay in between. There are 13 residues in the CDR3. CDR3 sequence reads: CSAMTGFGNTIYF. The CDR3 DNA follows: TGCAGTGCTATGACAGGTTTCGGAAACACCATATATTTT.

Turning to this clonotype: Given a much more abundant clone one base away, this may be a read error. CDR3 DNA sequence: TGTGCCAGCAGCCACGCTAGCGGGGGGCGTGCCTACGAGCTGTACTTC. This encodes CASSHASGGRAYELYF. The chain is built from TRBV11-2 and TRBJ2-7, with 11 bases that match TRBD2. The length of the CDR3 is 16 residues. CDR1 is SGHAT, CDR2 FQNNGV, per germline.

There are a few counts of this clonotype. This chain uses TRBV5-1 with TRBJ2-1; TRBD2 matches at 10 bases. Germline V gives CDR1 SGHRS, CDR2 YFSETQ. Trimming cost V 4 bases and J 8 bases; bases outside gene matches: 6. The CDR3 sequence is 14 residues long. The CDR3 nucleotides read TGCGCCAGCAGCGATCTAGCGGGAGAGGATGAGCAGTTCTTC. As protein: CASSDLAGEDEQFF.